This T cell receptor (beta chain) came from a study of tissue T cells after allogeneic stem cell transplantation. Whole-study results and caveats: Across patients, clones rarely overlapped, yet motif clusters were shared tissue-specifically. Tissue-detected TCR repertoire was only partly captured by blood and spleen T cells. Within patients, tissue anatomy strongly shaped TCR repertoire composition.

Sequencing used immunoSEQ multiplex PCR; TCRdb keeps in-frame clones, though not all of them. The sample includes tens of thousands of clones, approximately 69% seen only once; the top ten take approximately 0.39%. Concerning this clone itself: What it recognizes is unknown. Gene names refer to mouse genes. Read coverage stops 1 residue before the CDR3 terminus; the germline J gene supplies the remainder.

CDR1 is GFQATS, CDR2 STVNSAI, per germline. J lost 0 bases, V lost 1 base, and 0 bases had no gene match. There are 15 residues in the CDR3. This chain joins TRBV20 and TRBJ1-4, with TRBD1 identical over 9 bases. Sequencing was performed on blood. The clonotype originates from a female BALB/c mouse in good health. Strain haplotype at MHC: H2-d. Incomplete CDR3 DNA: TGTGGTGCTAGGGGACAGGGGGTTTCCAACGAAAGATTATTT. Protein: CGARGQGVSNERLF. The whole CDR3 protein reads CGARGQGVSNERLFF.